These 21 T cell receptor beta chains originate from one sample sequenced in a study of shared clonotypes between healthy human individuals. The repertoire was sequenced with immunoSEQ multiplex PCR; TCRdb's copy has only in-frame clones and lacks some. The sample holds roughly 1,600,000 clones, approximately 98.5% seen once. What was sequenced was naive CD4+ T cells sorted from blood. The subset is: CD45RA+ positively selected. These receptors all stem from a man aged 25 to 45 in good health.

The V and J genes are TRBV10-1 and TRBJ1-1; D is uncertain. Germline CDR1 reads WNHNN; CDR2 reads SYGVQD (reference sequence). This CDR3 comprises 12 residues. Trimming took 3 bases from V and 0 from J, leaving 2 bases between them. The CDR3 DNA is TGCGCCAGCAGTGATCTGAACACTGAAGCTTTCTTT. Translating it yields CASSDLNTEAFF.

The chain joins TRBV2 to TRBJ1-5; 8 nucleotides agree with TRBD1. Germline V CDR1 and CDR2: SNHLY, FYNNEI. The CDR3 has 14 residues. Trimming cost V 3 bases and J 9 bases; bases outside gene matches: 7. The CDR3 DNA is TGTGCCAGCAGTGAGGGACAGGTGCCTAGGCCCCAGCATTTT. Translating gives CASSEGQVPRPQHF.

The gene calls are TRBV5-1 and TRBJ2-1; D remains ambiguous. With 0 bases removed from V and 8 bases from J, the gap between germline ends came to 18 bases. The CDR3 contains 16 residues. Germline V CDR1 and CDR2: SGHRS, YFSETQ. CDR3 coding DNA: TGCGCCAGCAGCTTGGATCAATCCAGCCCCTGGGATGAGCAGTTCTTC. It encodes CASSLDQSSPWDEQFF.

About this clone: Other DNA sequences within the sample encode an identical CDR3. V and J are TRBV28 and TRBJ2-5; D is uncertain. Looked up from germline, CDR1 is MDHEN and CDR2 is SYDVKM. Trimming took 1 base from V and 4 from J, leaving 4 bases between them. The CDR3 has 12 amino acids. Here the CDR3 DNA reads TGTGCCAGCAGTTTATCCGGAGAGACCCAGTACTTC. Translating it yields CASSLSGETQYF. Based on the CDR3 plus reference TRBV28 and TRBJ2-5, the full variable domain is DVKVTQSSRYLVKRTGEKVFLECVQDMDHENMFWYRQDPGLGLRLIYFSYDVKMKEKGDIPEGYSVSREKKERFSLILESASTNQTSMYLCASSLSGETQYFGPGTRLLVL.

The chain couples TRBV7-2 to TRBJ2-7; TRBD1 or TRBD2 may be the D gene (6 bases each). The CDR3 totals 18 residues. The germline V gene has CDR1 SGHTA and CDR2 FQGNSA. Trimming took off 1 base at V and 7 bases at J, with 26 bases between the two ends. The CDR3 bases are TGTGCCAGCAGCTTAGGCCCTGGCGGAGGGGGAGGAAAAAAAGAGCAGTACTTC. Protein product: CASSLGPGGGGGKKEQYF.

The rearrangement links TRBV6-4 to TRBJ2-4; 8 bases fit TRBD2. CDR3 size: 14 residues. Germline V gives CDR1 MRHNA, CDR2 SNTAGT. V trimming: 7 bases; J trimming: 2 bases; junction bases outside the gene matches: 4. The CDR3 reads CASIGRAPKNIQYF. The CDR3 nucleotides are TGTGCCAGCATCGGGAGGGCCCCCAAAAACATTCAGTACTTC.

The V and J genes are TRBV27 and TRBJ2-7, with a weak D call TRBD1 (6 bases). The germline V and J ends were trimmed by 3 bases and 3 bases, with 15 bases remaining between them. This CDR3 region has 15 residues. Per the germline V gene, CDR1 is MNHEY and CDR2 is SMNVEV (reference sequence). CDR3 in amino acids: CASSFINRAIYEQYF. In nucleotides, the CDR3 is TGTGCCAGCAGTTTCATTAACAGGGCGATCTACGAGCAGTACTTC.

The gene calls are TRBV6-1 and TRBJ1-2; D unresolved. This CDR3 spans 12 amino acids. Germline CDR1 and CDR2: MNHNS and SASEGT. The V end was cut by 8 bases, the J end by 4 bases, with 11 bases between. CDR3 region: CASGVLLYGYTF. The CDR3 DNA reads as TGTGCCAGCGGGGTCCTCCTCTATGGCTACACCTTC.

V usage is TRBV27 and J usage is TRBJ1-5; D possibly corresponds to TRBD1 (5 bases). Germline V lookup: CDR1 MNHEY, CDR2 SMNVEV (reference sequence). Trimming took 2 bases from V and 6 from J, leaving 8 bases between them. The CDR3 is 13 residues long. The CDR3 DNA sequence: TGTGCCAGCAGTTTACTCGACAGTCAGCCCCAGCATTTT. It encodes CASSLLDSQPQHF.

The chain carries TRBV25-1 and TRBJ1-2; tentatively, D is TRBD1 (5 bases). Trimming removed 2 bases at V and 7 bases at J, with 8 bases between. CDR1 and CDR2 from the germline V gene are MGHDK and SYGVNS. The CDR3 is made up of 12 amino acids. CDR3 loop: CASSEKDIGYTF. The CDR3 DNA reads as TGTGCCAGCAGTGAAAAGGACATTGGCTACACCTTC.

With respect to this clone: The same CDR3 is also encoded by other DNA sequences in this sample. The V gene is TRBV18, the J gene TRBJ2-1; 14 bases line up with TRBD2. J was trimmed by 8 bases and V by 6 bases; bases with no gene match: 6. CDR3 length: 15 residues. Germline CDR1 KGHSH, CDR2 LQKENI. CDR3 sequence (DNA): TGTGCCAGCTCTCCCCCGGGACTAGCGGGGGATGAGCAGTTCTTC. This codes for CASSPPGLAGDEQFF.

This sequence joins TRBV11-2 and TRBJ2-7; TRBD1 or TRBD2 may be the D gene (6 bases each). Deletions cut 6 bases from V and 0 bases from J, with 18 bases between. This CDR3 is 16 amino acids long. The germline V gene encodes CDR1 SGHAT and CDR2 FQNNGV. The CDR3 reads CASRALGGSVSYEQYF. The CDR3 bases are TGTGCCAGCAGAGCGTTAGGGGGGAGCGTCTCCTACGAGCAGTACTTC.

V usage is TRBV10-3 and J usage is TRBJ2-3; possibly TRBD1 for D (7 bases). The germline V and J ends were trimmed by 8 bases and 2 bases, with 14 bases remaining between them. This CDR3 has 14 residues. CDR1 is ENHRY, CDR2 SYGVKD, per germline. The CDR3 spells CAIGGGLDTDTQYF. The CDR3 nucleotides read TGTGCCATCGGAGGGGGCCTTGACACAGATACGCAGTATTTT.

The rearrangement links TRBV7-2 to TRBJ1-3, with D tentatively TRBD1 (5 bases). The CDR3 has 14 residues. V shed 6 bases and J shed 6 bases, with 15 bases lying between them. CDR1 SGHTA and CDR2 FQGNSA come from the germline V gene. CDR3 amino acids: CASRRDGWENTIYF. DNA for the CDR3: TGTGCCAGCAGGAGGGACGGCTGGGAAAACACCATATATTTT.

This rearrangement joins TRBV10-1 to TRBJ2-6; perhaps D is TRBD1 or TRBD2 (5 bases each). Germline CDR1 and CDR2: WNHNN and SYGVQD (reference sequence). V was pared by 3 bases and J by 5 bases, with 20 bases between. The CDR3 runs to 18 residues. The DNA for the CDR3 is TGCGCCAGCAGTGATGGTGGTCCTTGGGGGATCTGGGCCAACGTCCTGACTTTC. Translation: CASSDGGPWGIWANVLTF.

The V call is TRBV5-1, the J call TRBJ2-3; D may match TRBD1 or TRBD2 (6 bases each). The CDR3 sequence is 14 residues long. Germline-derived CDR1 and CDR2 are SGHRS and YFSETQ. Between the trimmed V and J ends, which lost 2 bases and 4 bases, there was a span of 11 bases. The CDR3 coding sequence is TGCGCCAGCAGCTTTACAGGGAGGCCAGATACGCAGTATTTT. Translating gives CASSFTGRPDTQYF.

V gene TRBV7-6 combines with J gene TRBJ2-3; 7 positions agree with TRBD2. J was trimmed by 0 bases and V by 5 bases; bases with no gene match: 8. The length of the CDR3 is 16 residues. Germline lookup yields CDR1 SGHVS and CDR2 FNYEAQ. In nucleotides, the CDR3 is TGTGCCAGCAGCGTAATGACTAGCCTTAGCACAGATACGCAGTATTTT. It specifies CASSVMTSLSTDTQYF.

The V call is TRBV5-1, the J call TRBJ2-1; 12 nucleotides match TRBD2. V gave up 4 bases and J gave up 6 bases; unmatched junction bases: 5. The CDR3 is 15 residues long. Germline CDR1 is SGHRS and CDR2 is YFSETQ. CDR3 DNA: TGCGCCAGCAGCGACCTAGCGGGAGGGGCCAATGAGCAGTTCTTC. Translation: CASSDLAGGANEQFF.

The J gene is TRBJ2-5, the V gene TRBV9; D is perhaps TRBD2 (7 bases). The CDR3 covers 16 residues. V was cut by 0 bases and J by 3 bases, with 15 bases left in between. CDR1 SGDLS and CDR2 YYNGEE come from the germline V gene. The CDR3 DNA follows: TGTGCCAGCAGCGTAGAGGGTGGGGGGGCTGAAGAGACCCAGTACTTC. The encoded protein is CASSVEGGGAEETQYF.

The chain couples TRBV2 to TRBJ2-7; possibly TRBD2 for D (6 bases). There are 15 residues in the CDR3. Trimming left V 3 bases short and J 3 bases short, with 15 bases between. Germline assignment: CDR1 SNHLY and CDR2 FYNNEI. CDR3 region: CASSDALRLVYEQYF. The CDR3 DNA follows: TGTGCCAGCAGTGACGCCCTGCGACTAGTCTACGAGCAGTACTTC.

The rearrangement joins TRBV5-4 to TRBJ1-1; the D gene is possibly TRBD1 (6 bases). This CDR3 comprises 13 residues. Germline V CDR1 and CDR2: SGHNT, YYREEE (reference sequence). V dropped 6 bases and J dropped 4 bases, with 13 bases sitting between them. The CDR3 reads CASKRTAGTEAFF. Here the CDR3 DNA reads TGTGCCAGCAAAAGGACAGCGGGCACTGAAGCTTTCTTT.